The rows below give T cell receptor beta chains drawn from one sample of a study. TCRdb re-called the 5' RACE reads through MiXCR, storing one row per CDR3 protein. The profile shows approximately 50,000 distinct CDR3 sequences, around 24% of them singletons. The material sequenced was tumor-infiltrating Tregs sorted from the breast tumor. These receptors were obtained from a female donor with breast cancer. Both conserved end residues are part of each CDR3. D genes are given only for firm matches. Rows may omit the clone size; those that give it use once, few, many or a size class.

j_call | clone_size | v_call | d_call | cdr3_nt | cdr3_aa
TRBJ2-6 | NA | TRBV9 | NA | TGTGCCAGCGGCGTAGGAGAGGGCTCTGGGGCCAACGTCCTGACTTTC | CASGVGEGSGANVLTF
TRBJ1-1 | NA | TRBV5-1 | NA | TGCGCCAGCAGCTCCGGAGGGGCGTCTATGAACACTGAAGCTTTCTTT | CASSSGGASMNTEAFF
TRBJ1-3 | NA | TRBV7-9 | NA | TGCGCCAGCAGCTCGCTGGTCTCTGGAAACACCATATATTTT | CASSSLVSGNTIYF
TRBJ1-5 | many | TRBV6-6 | TRBD1 | TGTGCCAGCAGTTTAGGGCAGGGGGTAATGAGCAATCAGCCCCAGCATTTT | CASSLGQGVMSNQPQHF
TRBJ1-1 | medium-sized | TRBV7-9 | NA | TGTGCCAGCAGCTTCGGGGGGAACACTGAAGCTTTCTTT | CASSFGGNTEAFF
TRBJ2-4 | NA | TRBV2 | NA | TGTGCCAGCGGTCAGGACCATTACATTCAGTACTTC | CASGQDHYIQYF
TRBJ1-3 | NA | TRBV5-4 | NA | TGTGCCAGCAGCCCCAAACCCAGCTCTGGAAACACCATATATTTT | CASSPKPSSGNTIYF
TRBJ2-7 | many | TRBV2 | TRBD1 | TGTGCCAGCAGTTTAGCAGGGGGCGCGGAGCAGTACTTC | CASSLAGGAEQYF
TRBJ2-5 | few | TRBV5-1 | NA | TGCGCCTGCAGCTTTAGACCCTACGGCGAGACCCAGTACTTC | CACSFRPYGETQYF
TRBJ1-2 | many | TRBV12-3/TRBV12-4 | NA | TGTGCCAGCAGTTTAAGCTCGGATGGCTACACCTTC | CASSLSSDGYTF
TRBJ2-7 | many | TRBV4-3 | NA | TGCGCCAGCAGCCAAGATGGGCTAGGCGGACTTCTACGCGAGCAGTACTTC | CASSQDGLGGLLREQYF
TRBJ2-5 | NA | TRBV12-3/TRBV12-4 | TRBD2 | TGTGCCAGCAGTCTTACACAGGCGGGGGGGACCCAGTACTTC | CASSLTQAGGTQYF
TRBJ2-3 | NA | TRBV12-3/TRBV12-4 | TRBD2 | TGTGCCAGCTGGTCGGCTAGCGGGACTAGCACAGATACGCAGTATTTT | CASWSASGTSTDTQYF
TRBJ2-1 | NA | TRBV20-1 | TRBD2 | TGCAGTGCTCCGACTAGCGGGGGGGCCGATGAGCAGTTCTTC | CSAPTSGGADEQFF
TRBJ1-5 | many | TRBV20-1 | NA | TGCAGTGCTAGAGATCCAGGGAAGAGTCAGCCCCAGCATTTT | CSARDPGKSQPQHF
TRBJ1-6 | many | TRBV12-3/TRBV12-4 | NA | TGTGCCAGCAGTTTATATCAGGGAAGGTCACCCCTCCACTTT | CASSLYQGRSPLHF
TRBJ1-1 | once | TRBV5-5 | NA | TGTGCCAGCAACTTGGTTCACATGAACACTGAAGCTTTCTTT | CASNLVHMNTEAFF
TRBJ1-2 | NA | TRBV7-3 | NA | TGTGCCAGCAGCTTAGTCGAGGGGAGCGGCTACACCTTC | CASSLVEGSGYTF
TRBJ1-1 | many | TRBV9 | NA | TGTGCCAGCAGCATGACCGGGACGGCGAACACTGAAGCTTTCTTT | CASSMTGTANTEAFF
TRBJ2-4 | many | TRBV12-3/TRBV12-4 | NA | TGTGCCAGCAGTTCCAACGTCCTAGCCAAAAACATTCAGTACTTC | CASSSNVLAKNIQYF
TRBJ1-1 | few | TRBV5-1 | NA | TGCGCCAGCAGCTGGGGGAGGGGAGCGGACACTGAAGCTTTCTTT | CASSWGRGADTEAFF
TRBJ2-2 | few | TRBV10-2 | TRBD1 | TGCGCCAGCATACCAGGGGGAACCGGGGAGCTGTTTTTT | CASIPGGTGELFF
TRBJ2-5 | few | TRBV12-3/TRBV12-4 | TRBD1 | TGTGCCAGCAGACAGGGGGCACGAGAGACCCAGTACTTC | CASRQGARETQYF
TRBJ2-5 | few | TRBV20-1 | TRBD2 | TGCAGTGCTATCCCACTAGCGGGGGGGCGCGAGACCCAGTACTTC | CSAIPLAGGRETQYF
TRBJ1-2 | many | TRBV4-2 | TRBD1 | TGTGCCAGCAGCCATACCTCCTCCGGGACAGCACTGGGCGGCTACACCTTC | CASSHTSSGTALGGYTF
TRBJ2-4 | NA | TRBV27 | TRBD2 | TGTGCCAGCCAAAGTTTAAAAAGTCGGACTAGCGGGAGATTCGATCAGTACTTC | CASQSLKSRTSGRFDQYF
TRBJ2-3 | NA | TRBV5-1 | TRBD1 | TGCGCCAGCAGCCCGGGACAGGGGTCGGATACGCAGTATTTT | CASSPGQGSDTQYF
TRBJ2-5 | few | TRBV2 | NA | TGTGCCAGCAGTGAACAGCAAGAGACCCAGTACTTC | CASSEQQETQYF
TRBJ2-1 | many | TRBV4-3 | NA | TGCGCCAGCGCCCACCGGCTGACGAATGAGCAGTTCTTC | CASAHRLTNEQFF
TRBJ2-2 | NA | TRBV5-1 | NA | TGCGCCAGCAGCTTTGCCGGGAGCGATCCCGGGGAGCTGTTTTTT | CASSFAGSDPGELFF
TRBJ2-5 | many | TRBV7-6 | TRBD1 | TGTGCCAGCAGCTCACTGACAGGGACACAAGAGACCCAGTACTTC | CASSSLTGTQETQYF
TRBJ2-2 | few | TRBV20-1 | NA | TGCAGTGCTAGTCTTAGTTCCGGGGAGCTGTTTTTT | CSASLSSGELFF
TRBJ1-2 | NA | TRBV7-3 | TRBD1 | TGTGCCAGCAGCGATACAGGGGGAGATGGCTACACCTTC | CASSDTGGDGYTF
TRBJ2-3 | few | TRBV4-1 | NA | TGCGCCAGCAGCTCCCGGAACACAGATACGCAGTATTTT | CASSSRNTDTQYF
TRBJ1-1 | once | TRBV28 | NA | TGTGCCAGCAGCTTACCGCAGGGAGGAACTGAAGCTTTCTTT | CASSLPQGGTEAFF
TRBJ1-5 | NA | TRBV7-8 | NA | TGTGCCAGCAGCTTAGAAGCAGGGTTTACTCAGCCCCAGCATTTT | CASSLEAGFTQPQHF
TRBJ2-3 | NA | TRBV9 | TRBD2 | TGTGCCAGCACCCGGACTAGCGGGCCCACAGATACGCAGTATTTT | CASTRTSGPTDTQYF
TRBJ2-3 | few | TRBV20-1 | TRBD2 | TGCAGTGCTTCGGGGAGGGCCGGGGATACGCAGTATTTT | CSASGRAGDTQYF
TRBJ1-1 | NA | TRBV3-1 | NA | TGTGCCAACAGCCAAATAAACTCAGAAGCTTTCTTT | CANSQINSEAFF
TRBJ1-5 | many | TRBV20-1 | NA | TGCAGTGCTAGGGGGCCCGGGATGGAGGCCCTATATAGCAATCAGCCCCAGCATTTT | CSARGPGMEALYSNQPQHF
TRBJ1-6 | NA | TRBV6-5 | NA | TGTGCCAGCAGTTACTCGCCTGATTATTCACCCCTCCACTTT | CASSYSPDYSPLHF
TRBJ2-5 | NA | TRBV4-1 | TRBD2 | TGCGCCAGCAGCCAAGTGGGACTAGCGGTCCAAGAGACCCAGTACTTC | CASSQVGLAVQETQYF
TRBJ2-3 | few | TRBV12-3/TRBV12-4 | NA | TGTGCCAGCAGCCCCAGACAGGCCACAGATACGCAGTATTTT | CASSPRQATDTQYF
TRBJ2-7 | few | TRBV7-6 | TRBD2 | TGTGCCAGCAGCCCAAAACTAGCGGGGGGACTCTCCTACGAGCAGTACTTC | CASSPKLAGGLSYEQYF
TRBJ1-3 | few | TRBV30 | NA | TGTGCCTGGAGGCCCCGCGGGGGTTCTGGAAACACCATATATTTT | CAWRPRGGSGNTIYF
TRBJ2-5 | few | TRBV2 | NA | TGTGCCAGCAGCGGGGAACAAGAGACCCAGTACTTC | CASSGEQETQYF
TRBJ2-3 | NA | TRBV7-2 | TRBD1 | TGTGCCAGCAGCTCGACCAAACAGGGGTACACAGATACGCAGTATTTT | CASSSTKQGYTDTQYF
TRBJ2-1 | NA | TRBV20-1 | NA | TGCAGTGCTAGCGAAGCAGGGGAATACAATGAGCAGTTCTTC | CSASEAGEYNEQFF
TRBJ2-6 | few | TRBV7-9 | NA | TGTGCCAGCTCGGATGAGGGAAGCTCTGGGGCCAACGTCCTGACTTTC | CASSDEGSSGANVLTF
TRBJ2-7 | NA | TRBV14 | TRBD2 | TGTGCCAGCAGCCAAGGACCGGGACTACGGCGGGAGCAGTACTTC | CASSQGPGLRREQYF
TRBJ1-2 | NA | TRBV20-1 | NA | TGCAGTGCTGCCTCAGGGTACGGCTATGGCTACACCTTC | CSAASGYGYGYTF
TRBJ2-3 | few | TRBV9 | TRBD2 | TGTGCCAGCAGCGGGCTAGCGGGGCCCACAGATACGCAGTATTTT | CASSGLAGPTDTQYF
TRBJ2-1 | few | TRBV9 | TRBD2 | TGTGCCAGCAGCGTAGAAGGGGAGGGGACGCAGTTCTTC | CASSVEGEGTQFF
TRBJ1-2 | few | TRBV11-2 | NA | TGTGCCAGCAGCTCAACCCGGACCATTGGGAACTATGGCTACACCTTC | CASSSTRTIGNYGYTF
TRBJ2-2 | few | TRBV27 | NA | TGTGCCAGCAGTGCTATAAACACCGGGGAGCTGTTTTTT | CASSAINTGELFF